This T cell receptor beta chain appears in the sequencing data of a study of T-cell reconstitution after alpha-beta-depleted transplantation in children. Unique molecular identifiers featured in how the TCRbeta library was prepared. TCRdb fed the PCR reads into MiXCR, producing one record per CDR3 protein. Found here are about 240,000 distinct CDR3 sequences, under 30% of them singletons; the top ten hold about 2.6%. Germline assignment: CDR1 MDHEN and CDR2 SYDVKM. Trimming removed 7 bases from V and 3 bases from J; junction bases left unmatched: 11. This CDR3 region has 15 residues. The chain joins TRBV28 to TRBJ2-7; 8 bases line up with TRBD2. The source was PBMCs, collected before TCRalphabeta/CD19-depleted stem cell transplant. This sequence originates from a girl aged 2 to 10 with Fanconi anemia, due to receive a stem cell transplant. The CDR3 loop is CASTDGGGRYYEQYF. DNA of the CDR3: TGTGCCAGCACCGACGGAGGCGGGAGGTACTACGAGCAGTACTTC.